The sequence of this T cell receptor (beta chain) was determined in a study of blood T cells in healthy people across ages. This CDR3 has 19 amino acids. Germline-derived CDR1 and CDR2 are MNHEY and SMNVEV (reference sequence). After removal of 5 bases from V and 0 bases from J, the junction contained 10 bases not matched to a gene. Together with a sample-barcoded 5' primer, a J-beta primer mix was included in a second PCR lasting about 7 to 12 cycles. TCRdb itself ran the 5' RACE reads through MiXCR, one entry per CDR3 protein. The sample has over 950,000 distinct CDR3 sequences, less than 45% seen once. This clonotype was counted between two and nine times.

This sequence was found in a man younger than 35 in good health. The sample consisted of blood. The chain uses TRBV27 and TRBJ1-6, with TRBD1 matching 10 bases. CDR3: CASSLVGDRGFSYNSPLHF. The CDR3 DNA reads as TGTGCCAGCAGTCTTGTGGGGGACAGGGGCTTCTCCTATAATTCACCCCTCCACTTT.